These T cell receptor beta chains were read from a single sample in a study of T cells in Graves' hyperthyroidism and ophthalmopathy. TCRdb ran MiXCR on the multiplex PCR reads and lists one entry per CDR3 protein. This table holds hundreds of thousands of distinct CDR3 sequences, approximately 16% found once. Sequencing input: blood. The receptors stem from a woman in her sixties or seventies with Graves' ophthalmopathy. Each CDR3 is given with its conserved first and last residue. The D gene is left open where the match is weak. Part of the rows lack a size; the others show once, few, many or a class for expanded clones.

clone_size d_call cdr3_length j_call v_call cdr3_aa cdr3_nt
NA TRBD2 17 TRBJ2-1 TRBV19 CASSPWTSGLSYNEQFF TGTGCCAGTAGTCCCTGGACTAGCGGGCTCTCCTACAATGAGCAGTTCTTC
NA TRBD2 17 TRBJ2-3 TRBV5-1 CASSLGTSGSGTDTQYF TGCGCCAGCAGCTTGGGGACTAGCGGGAGCGGCACAGATACGCAGTATTTT
few NA 12 TRBJ1-3 TRBV6-4 CASTPTGYTIYF TGTGCCAGCACACCAACAGGTTACACCATATATTTT
many TRBD2 16 TRBJ2-1 TRBV5-1 CASSLGLAGDYNEQFF TGCGCCAGCAGCTTGGGACTAGCGGGAGATTACAATGAGCAGTTCTTC
few NA 12 TRBJ1-2 TRBV28 CASWTSAYGYTF TGTGCCAGCTGGACGTCTGCCTATGGCTACACCTTC
many NA 13 TRBJ2-7 TRBV20-1 CSASTGVVREQYF TGCAGTGCTAGTACGGGAGTGGTAAGGGAGCAGTACTTC
NA NA 15 TRBJ1-2 TRBV6-1 CASRSQGSHDYGYTF TGTGCCAGCAGATCCCAGGGGTCCCATGACTATGGCTACACCTTC
many NA 16 TRBJ2-5 TRBV6-1 CASSQSPGAGLETQYF TGTGCCAGCAGTCAATCACCGGGAGCAGGGCTAGAGACCCAGTACTTC
few NA 12 TRBJ1-4 TRBV7-6 CASSFGQSTLFF TGTGCCAGCAGCTTTGGACAGTCTACACTGTTTTTT
NA NA 13 TRBJ2-2 TRBV6-1 CASGGLNTGELFF TGTGCCAGCGGGGGACTCAACACCGGGGAGCTGTTTTTT
few NA 15 TRBJ1-4 TRBV4-1 CASSPGGGFEEKLFF TGCGCCAGCAGCCCGGGCGGAGGGTTCGAGGAAAAACTGTTTTTT
NA NA 15 TRBJ2-6 TRBV7-9 CASRGWDPGANVLTF TGTGCCAGCAGAGGGTGGGACCCCGGGGCCAACGTCCTGACTTTC
NA TRBD2 16 TRBJ2-7 TRBV27 CASSHRGEGAPYEQYF TGTGCCAGCAGTCATCGGGGGGAGGGTGCCCCCTACGAGCAGTACTTC
many TRBD1 13 TRBJ2-7 TRBV20-1 CSAGGQGAAEQYF TGCAGTGCTGGAGGACAGGGGGCGGCCGAGCAGTACTTC
many NA 13 TRBJ2-7 TRBV7-8 CASTPKRSYEQYF TGTGCCAGCACCCCGAAAAGGTCCTACGAGCAGTACTTC
many TRBD1 14 TRBJ2-7 TRBV20-1 CSARDVQGTYEQYF TGCAGTGCTAGAGATGTACAGGGGACCTACGAGCAGTACTTC
NA NA 13 TRBJ2-7 TRBV27 CASSYSSMGGQYF TGTGCCAGCAGCTACTCTTCGATGGGGGGGCAGTACTTC
many NA 14 TRBJ2-2 TRBV20-1 CSAAGIADTGELFF TGCAGTGCCGCTGGGATTGCTGACACCGGGGAGCTGTTTTTT
NA TRBD2 18 TRBJ2-3 TRBV6-2/TRBV6-3 CASSQTGTAGGRTDTQYF TGTGCCAGCAGCCAGACCGGGACGGCGGGAGGGCGCACAGATACGCAGTATTTT
many NA 14 TRBJ1-4 TRBV28 CASTDRGVNEKLFF TGTGCCAGCACCGATAGGGGCGTTAATGAAAAACTGTTTTTT
NA TRBD2 15 TRBJ2-2 TRBV5-1 CASSHSGDNTGELFF TGCGCCAGCAGCCATAGCGGGGACAACACCGGGGAGCTGTTTTTT
few NA 13 TRBJ2-5 TRBV15 CATSRRVQETQYF TGTGCCACCAGCCGTAGGGTTCAAGAGACCCAGTACTTC
NA NA 12 TRBJ2-1 TRBV10-3 CAISDNRDEQFF TGTGCCATCAGTGATAATAGGGATGAGCAGTTCTTC
few TRBD2 14 TRBJ2-2 TRBV30 CAWSGRALAGELFF TGTGCCTGGAGCGGGAGGGCGTTGGCCGGGGAGCTGTTTTTT
many NA 17 TRBJ2-2 TRBV6-2/TRBV6-3 CASTTMRAVMNTGELFF TGTGCCAGCACTACGATGCGAGCGGTCATGAACACCGGGGAGCTGTTTTTT
many TRBD1 16 TRBJ2-7 TRBV7-9 CASSTIRGQAPYEQYF TGTGCCAGCAGCACGATTAGGGGACAGGCGCCCTACGAGCAGTACTTC
many NA 18 TRBJ2-3 TRBV7-2 CASSLGPLGARMTDTQYF TGTGCCAGCAGCTTAGGACCCCTCGGAGCGCGAATGACAGATACGCAGTATTTT
many TRBD1 19 TRBJ2-3 TRBV7-9 CASSFPADRVSVEADTQYF TGTGCCAGCAGCTTTCCCGCCGACAGGGTGTCGGTGGAGGCAGATACGCAGTATTTT
many NA 16 TRBJ2-7 TRBV27 CASSLGPPGLLYEQYF TGTGCCAGCAGTTTGGGCCCCCCCGGGCTGCTCTACGAGCAGTACTTC
NA TRBD1 16 TRBJ2-1 TRBV24-1 CATSDRRQGVGNEQFF TGTGCCACCAGTGATCGAAGACAGGGGGTGGGAAATGAGCAGTTCTTC
NA TRBD2 14 TRBJ2-7 TRBV5-1 CASRGGTSTYEQYF TGCGCCAGCAGGGGGGGGACCTCAACCTACGAGCAGTACTTC
many NA 14 TRBJ2-7 TRBV27 CASSLVDGSYEQYF TGTGCCAGCAGTTTAGTGGACGGCTCCTACGAGCAGTACTTC
many TRBD2 16 TRBJ2-1 TRBV7-3 CASSPGLAGAYNEQFF TGTGCCAGCAGCCCCGGACTAGCGGGAGCCTACAATGAGCAGTTCTTC
many NA 12 TRBJ2-1 TRBV20-1 CSARGLRDEQFF TGCAGTGCTAGGGGCCTCCGCGATGAGCAGTTCTTC
many NA 14 TRBJ2-7 TRBV6-6 CASSYSSGNYEQYF TGTGCCAGCAGTTACTCTTCAGGGAACTACGAGCAGTACTTC
many NA 13 TRBJ1-2 TRBV12-3/TRBV12-4 CASAQAGVGGYTF TGTGCCAGCGCGCAAGCCGGGGTCGGTGGCTACACCTTC